This is a list of T cell receptor beta chains from one sample in a study of HIV-infected children after antiretroviral therapy interruption. MiXCR, run by TCRdb on the 3' RACE reads, gives a single entry per CDR3 protein. The top ten clones hold approximately 0.97% of a sample with 30,000 to 50,000 distinct CDR3 sequences, more than 6.5% of them seen once. The sample here was CD45RA+ CD4+ T cells from PBMCs, pooled from several time points, taken from a donor given antiretroviral therapy, either interrupted or continuous. The receptors shown here come from a pool of human donors with HIV. Both conserved end residues are part of each CDR3. The order of the fields is V gene, D gene, J gene, clone size, CDR3 DNA, CDR3 protein. The D gene is left open where the match is weak. A clone size is listed for some rows: how often the clone was seen (once, few, many), or a class if it is expanded.

>TRBV20-1|.|TRBJ2-7|few
TGCAGTGCTACCAGACAGGGAGGGTTGGGGCAGTACTTC
CSATRQGGLGQYF
>TRBV7-9|.|TRBJ2-5|many
TGTGCCAGCAGCTCGGGACACCAGTACCAAGAGACCCAGTACTTC
CASSSGHQYQETQYF
>TRBV5-6|.|TRBJ1-5|medium-sized
TGTGCCAGCAGCCCGACACCGTCAGCGCTCCAGCATTTT
CASSPTPSALQHF
>TRBV28|.|TRBJ2-5|many
TGTGCCAGCAGTCTACGCGACTATTATCAAGAGACCCAGTACTTC
CASSLRDYYQETQYF
>TRBV5-4|.|TRBJ2-7|many
TGTGCCAGCAGCTTAAGTACCGAGACCGAGCAGTACTTC
CASSLSTETEQYF
>TRBV6-1|TRBD1|TRBJ2-7|many
TGTGCCAGTTCCGACAGGGCCTACGAGCAGTACTTC
CASSDRAYEQYF
>TRBV20-1|TRBD2|TRBJ2-3|many
TGCAGTGCCCCCTCTAGCGGGAGTACTGATACGCAGTATTTT
CSAPSSGSTDTQYF
>TRBV7-2|.|TRBJ2-7|few
TGTGCCAGCAGCTCTGACGGACGCTACGAGCAGTACTTC
CASSSDGRYEQYF
>TRBV5-5|.|TRBJ2-7|many
TGTGCCAGCAGCTGGACTACGACCTACGAGCAGTACTTC
CASSWTTTYEQYF
>TRBV13|.|TRBJ2-7|many
TGTGCCAGCAGGACAGGCCTGGTGCACGAGCAGTACTTC
CASRTGLVHEQYF
>TRBV10-3|.|TRBJ2-7|.
TGTGCCAGCAGGAGACTGGGGGGTAGTCAAAACACCTTGTACTTT
CASRRLGGSQNTLYF
>TRBV7-2|TRBD1|TRBJ2-7|many
TGTGCCAGCAGCCCGGACAGGGGGCGGTACGAGCAGTACTTC
CASSPDRGRYEQYF
>TRBV11-2|TRBD2|TRBJ2-7|many
TGTGCCAGCAGCTCCCCCAGGACTAGCGGGAACGTCTACGAGCAGTACTTC
CASSSPRTSGNVYEQYF
>TRBV6-1|.|TRBJ2-6|few
TGTGCCAGCAGTGGTATAGGTGGGGCCAACGTCCTGACTTTC
CASSGIGGANVLTF
>TRBV9|.|TRBJ2-2|many
TGTGCCAGCAACAGCAGGGGAGACACCGGGGAGCTGTTTTTT
CASNSRGDTGELFF
>TRBV24-1|.|TRBJ2-1|many
TGTGCCACCAGTGATTTGCTTAGTCCCGAGCAGTTCTTC
CATSDLLSPEQFF
>TRBV28|TRBD2|TRBJ2-7|many
TGTGCCAGCACCTTGAGACTAGCGGGAGGGATAAGCTCCTACGAGCAGTACTTC
CASTLRLAGGISSYEQYF
>TRBV15|TRBD2|TRBJ2-3|many
TGTGCCACCAGCAGAGATCCCGGGACTAGCGGTGGTACGCAGTATTTT
CATSRDPGTSGGTQYF
>TRBV5-1|.|TRBJ2-3|many
TGCGCCAGCAGCTGGCGTGCAGGGAGCACAGATACGCAGTATTTT
CASSWRAGSTDTQYF
>TRBV19|TRBD1|TRBJ1-1|.
TGTGCCAGTACCGCTCTGCTGGGACAGGGGAGCACTGAAGCTTTCTTT
CASTALLGQGSTEAFF
>TRBV24-1|TRBD2|TRBJ2-2|.
TGTGCCACCAGTGATGTACTAGCGGGAGATACCGGGGAGCTGTTTTTT
CATSDVLAGDTGELFF
>TRBV10-2|.|TRBJ1-4|.
TGCGCCAGCAGTGGGGACACATCTAACGCTCCAGCTGAAAAACTGTTTTTT
CASSGDTSNAPAEKLFF
>TRBV10-3|.|TRBJ2-7|many
TGTGCCATCAGTGAGGGGCACGAGCAGTACTTC
CAISEGHEQYF
>TRBV5-6|.|TRBJ2-7|many
TGTGCCAGCAGCTTCGCAGGGTACGAGCAGTACTTC
CASSFAGYEQYF